A single sample is the source of the 23 T cell receptor beta chains below, sequenced in a study of T-cell memory formation after mild COVID-19. TCRdb recomputed calls from the 5' RACE reads with MiXCR, one row per CDR3 protein. This table holds roughly 130,000 distinct CDR3 sequences, about a sixth found once. Sequencing was performed on PBMCs or a T cell subset sorted from them (not recorded which). The receptors here all came from a man aged 18 to 35 who had mild COVID-19 (a few samples of this study predate the infection). Cell type and time point are not known.

The CDR3 is CASSFMGLTEAFF. The CDR3 bases are TGTGCCAGCAGCTTTATGGGTTTGACTGAAGCTTTCTTT. This sequence joins TRBV7-2 and TRBJ1-1; D ambiguous. With 3 bases removed from V and 5 bases from J, the gap between germline ends came to 10 bases. CDR3 length equals 13 residues. CDR1 is SGHTA, CDR2 FQGNSA, per germline.

The chain joins TRBV12-3 or TRBV12-4 to TRBJ2-3, with TRBD2 as a possible D gene (7 bases). CDR3 size: 14 residues. Trimming left V 6 bases short and J 2 bases short, with 12 bases between. The CDR3 reads CASSRGAYTDTQYF. Here the CDR3 DNA reads TGTGCCAGCAGCCGGGGGGCCTACACAGATACGCAGTATTTT.

The J gene is TRBJ2-7, the V gene TRBV18; the D is unclear. Trimming left V 2 bases short and J 0 bases short, with 5 bases between. Germline CDR1 KGHSH, CDR2 LQKENI. CDR3 length: 13 amino acids. The CDR3 DNA is TGTGCCAGCTCACCAAAGAGCTCCTACGAGCAGTACTTC. This encodes CASSPKSSYEQYF.

Many counts were recorded for this clonotype. The CDR3 is CASSLGPGNYGYTF. The DNA of the CDR3 is TGCGCCAGCAGCTTGGGGCCAGGCAACTATGGCTACACCTTC. The chain carries TRBV5-1 and TRBJ1-2, with unresolved D. CDR3 length: 14 residues. Germline V gene lookup returns CDR1 SGHRS and CDR2 YFSETQ. V was clipped by 0 bases and J by 2 bases, with 8 bases between them.

The chain recombines TRBV4-3 with TRBJ1-1; 10 nucleotides line up with TRBD1. The V and J ends lost 2 bases and 3 bases, in that order; junction bases with no gene match: 6. The germline gives CDR1 LGHNA, CDR2 YSLEER. The CDR3 spans 16 residues. The CDR3 spells CASSQLRDRGYTEAFF. The CDR3 nucleotides read TGCGCCAGCAGCCAACTAAGGGACAGGGGCTACACTGAAGCTTTCTTT.

This clonotype was picked up many times. V gene TRBV15 combines with J gene TRBJ2-1, with 15 nucleotides matching TRBD2. The CDR3 has 16 residues. V trimming: 3 bases; J trimming: 7 bases; junction bases outside the gene matches: 4. Germline values: CDR1 LNHNV, CDR2 YYDKDF (reference sequence). As DNA, the CDR3 is TGTGCCACCAGCAGGGGACTAGCGGGGGGACCTAATGAGCAGTTCTTC. Protein product: CATSRGLAGGPNEQFF.

The chain couples TRBV7-8 to TRBJ2-5; the D gene is possibly TRBD2 (6 bases). CDR1 and CDR2 from the germline V gene are SGHVS and FQNEAQ. V lost 1 base and J 5 bases, leaving 14 bases between the germline ends. The CDR3 runs 15 residues. CDR3 protein: CASSLGGAGLETQYF. The CDR3 nucleotides read TGTGCCAGCAGCTTAGGCGGGGCGGGTTTGGAGACCCAGTACTTC.

This rearrangement joins TRBV29-1 to TRBJ2-5; D possibly uses TRBD1 or TRBD2 (5 bases each). CDR1 is SQVTM, CDR2 ANQGSEA, per germline. Deletions cut 6 bases from V and 2 bases from J, with 16 bases between. The CDR3 is 14 amino acids. CDR3 residues: CSVPLGGYQETQYF. DNA of the CDR3: TGCAGCGTCCCGCTTGGGGGTTATCAAGAGACCCAGTACTTC.

The rearrangement uses TRBV12-3 or TRBV12-4 and TRBJ1-1; D not resolved. CDR3 length equals 12 residues. The V and J ends lost 2 bases and 4 bases respectively, with 5 bases between them. The CDR3 spells CASSLRVTEAFF. CDR3 sequence (DNA): TGTGCCAGCAGTTTAAGGGTCACTGAAGCTTTCTTT.

The table lists this clonotype with a few counts. The chain combines TRBV6-5 with TRBJ1-2; D perhaps matches TRBD1 (6 bases). The CDR3 totals 14 residues. The V end was cut by 5 bases, the J end by 1 base, with 11 bases between. The germline V gene has CDR1 MNHEY and CDR2 SVGAGI. CDR3 coding DNA: TGTGCCAGCAGTAGGAACAGGGATAACTATGGCTACACCTTC. This codes for CASSRNRDNYGYTF.

This clonotype was found a few times. The rearrangement joins TRBV7-6 to TRBJ2-1, with a tentative D call TRBD1 (5 bases). Trimming left V 3 bases short and J 7 bases short, with 7 bases between. The length of the CDR3 is 12 residues. Germline CDR1 SGHVS, CDR2 FNYEAQ. The CDR3 protein is CASSFQGNEQFF. For the CDR3, the DNA is TGTGCCAGCAGCTTTCAGGGAAATGAGCAGTTCTTC.

The chain combines TRBV4-3 with TRBJ2-3; D not resolved. Germline values: CDR1 LGHNA, CDR2 YSLEER. This CDR3 contains 15 residues. Trimming left V 0 bases short and J 12 bases short, with 19 bases between. CDR3 DNA: TGCGCCAGCAGCCAAGACCATTTAGTGGGCCAGACCCAGTATTTT. Translation: CASSQDHLVGQTQYF.

CDR3 DNA: TGTGCCACCAGTGATCCTAGGGACAGCGAAGAGACCCAGTACTTC. This gives the protein CATSDPRDSEETQYF. J is TRBJ2-5 and V is TRBV24-1, with 7 bases fitting TRBD1. There are 15 residues in the CDR3. The germline CDR1 and CDR2 sequences are KGHDR and SFDVKD. The V segment lost 3 bases and the J segment 3 bases; nucleotides outside the gene matches: 6.

This chain uses TRBV20-1 with TRBJ2-7, with D uncertain. Germline values: CDR1 DFQATT, CDR2 SNEGSKA (reference sequence). This CDR3 has 12 residues. V was trimmed by 4 bases and J by 0 bases, leaving 7 bases between them. CDR3 amino acids: CSATDASYEQYF. CDR3 nucleotide sequence: TGCAGTGCTACTGACGCCTCCTACGAGCAGTACTTC.

The J gene is TRBJ2-7, the V gene TRBV2; no definite D call. V dropped 6 bases and J dropped 1 base, with 16 bases sitting between them. Germline V gene lookup returns CDR1 SNHLY and CDR2 FYNNEI. CDR3 length equals 15 residues. CDR3: CASSILGLLSYEQYF. As DNA, the CDR3 is TGTGCCAGCAGCATCCTCGGCCTCCTTTCCTACGAGCAGTACTTC.

This chain uses TRBV2 with TRBJ2-1, with TRBD1 matching 7 bases. This CDR3 contains 15 residues. The trim removed 6 bases at V and 2 bases at J, leaving 7 bases unmatched. Germline V gene sequence: CDR1 SNHLY, CDR2 FYNNEI. The CDR3 region has the DNA TGTGCCAGCAGGCTCCGGGACAGTCCCTACAATGAGCAGTTCTTC. Translated: CASRLRDSPYNEQFF.

This clonotype has more than one count but fewer than ten. This sequence joins TRBV7-6 and TRBJ1-6; D is possibly TRBD1 (5 bases). The CDR3 sequence is 15 residues long. Germline lookup yields CDR1 SGHVS and CDR2 FNYEAQ. Trimming left V 1 base short and J 10 bases short, with 14 bases between. For the CDR3, the DNA is TGTGCCAGCAGCTTAGGGCAGGGAAAACTCTCACCCCTCCACTTT. This codes for CASSLGQGKLSPLHF.

The chain couples TRBV9 to TRBJ2-1; 10 bases match TRBD2. The CDR3 sequence is 14 residues long. Trimming cost V 7 bases and J 8 bases; bases outside gene matches: 9. The V gene's germline CDR1 is SGDLS and CDR2 YYNGEE. This CDR3 is CASGEAGGLDEQFF. The CDR3 coding sequence is TGTGCCAGCGGCGAAGCGGGGGGGCTTGATGAGCAGTTCTTC.

This chain uses TRBV7-9 with TRBJ1-1, with 8 positions matching TRBD1. The CDR3 consists of 17 residues. CDR1 and CDR2 from the germline V gene are SEHNR and FQNEAQ (reference sequence). Trimming removed 5 bases from V and 5 bases from J; junction bases left unmatched: 16. This chain's CDR3 is CASSPWGRTGITTEAFF. CDR3 coding DNA: TGTGCCAGCAGCCCTTGGGGCCGGACAGGGATCACGACTGAAGCTTTCTTT.

This clonotype was seen ten or more times. J is TRBJ2-5 and V is TRBV20-1; 12 nucleotides align to TRBD2. The V and J ends lost 3 bases and 1 base, in that order; junction bases with no gene match: 3. Germline CDR1 and CDR2: DFQATT and SNEGSKA (reference sequence). The CDR3 contains 15 residues. CDR3 sequence reads: CSASPSGGAQETQYF. CDR3 DNA sequence: TGCAGTGCTAGTCCTAGCGGGGGGGCCCAAGAGACCCAGTACTTC.

This clonotype was observed a handful of times. The chain uses TRBV3-1 and TRBJ2-1; 7 positions agree with TRBD2. The CDR3 consists of 14 residues. Germline-derived CDR1 and CDR2 are LGHDT and YNNKEL (reference sequence). V was clipped by 0 bases and J by 8 bases; unmatched bases: 4. The CDR3 DNA sequence: TGTGCCAGCAGCCAAGAAAGGAGCGGGGATGAGCAGTTCTTC. The encoded protein is CASSQERSGDEQFF.

This clonotype was picked up a small number of times. This rearrangement joins TRBV18 to TRBJ1-1, with D maybe TRBD1 (6 bases). V was cut by 2 bases and J by 1 base, with 11 bases left in between. This CDR3 has 15 residues. CDR1 and CDR2 from the germline V gene are KGHSH and LQKENI. The CDR3 is CASSPVTGRNTEAFF. The CDR3 coding sequence is TGTGCCAGCTCACCAGTAACAGGGAGGAACACTGAAGCTTTCTTT.

This chain connects TRBV12-3 or TRBV12-4 to TRBJ2-7; D may correspond to TRBD1 or TRBD2 (5 bases each). The ends were cut back, 1 base at V and 6 bases at J, with 10 bases in the middle. This CDR3 has 13 residues. CDR3 loop: CASSLGPGAEQYV. The CDR3 DNA reads as TGTGCCAGCAGTTTAGGTCCCGGGGCCGAGCAGTACGTC.